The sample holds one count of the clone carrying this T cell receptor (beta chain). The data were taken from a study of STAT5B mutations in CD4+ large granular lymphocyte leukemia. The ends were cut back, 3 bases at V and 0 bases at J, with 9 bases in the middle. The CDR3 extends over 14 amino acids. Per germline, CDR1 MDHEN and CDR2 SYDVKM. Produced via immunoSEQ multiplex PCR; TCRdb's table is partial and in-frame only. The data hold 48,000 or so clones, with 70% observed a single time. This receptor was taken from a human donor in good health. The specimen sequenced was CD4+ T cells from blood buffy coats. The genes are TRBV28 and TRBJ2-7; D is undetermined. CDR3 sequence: CASSLGSNSYEQYV. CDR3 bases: TGTGCCAGCAGTTTGGGCAGCAACTCCTACGAGCAGTACGTC.